Below are 32 T cell receptor beta chains sequenced from a single sample in a study of blood T cell repertoires in COVID-19. Libraries were prepared by immunoSEQ multiplex PCR; TCRdb keeps only in-frame clonotypes and omits some of them. Of about 150,000 clones listed, about nine tenths are singletons. Source material: PBMCs or T cells enriched from blood (not recorded which). These receptors all come from a woman between 40 and 55 years old who had been exposed to COVID-19.

The V and J genes are TRBV18 and TRBJ1-3; D is ambiguous. Germline values: CDR1 KGHSH, CDR2 LQKENI. Trimming stripped 3 bases from V and 10 bases from J, with 7 bases between. CDR3 length: 11 residues. CDR3 sequence: CASSPSGTIYF. Written as DNA, the CDR3 is TGTGCCAGCTCACCGAGCGGAACCATATATTTT. Based on the CDR3 plus reference TRBV18 and TRBJ1-3, the full variable domain is NAGVMQNPRHLVRRRGQEARLRCSPMKGHSHVYWYRQLPEEGLKFMVYLQKENIIDESGMPKERFSAEFPKEGPSILRIQQVVRGDSAAYFCASSPSGTIYFGEGSWLTVV.

The chain combines TRBV29-1 with TRBJ2-2; a possible D gene is TRBD1 (5 bases). V was trimmed by 7 bases and J by 2 bases, leaving 11 bases between them. The CDR3 extends over 13 amino acids. The germline V gene encodes CDR1 SQVTM and CDR2 ANQGSEA. CDR3 DNA sequence: TGCAGCGCTAGGACATCCAACACCGGGGAGCTGTTTTTT. It translates to CSARTSNTGELFF.

This chain uses TRBV18 with TRBJ1-1; 7 nucleotides match TRBD1. V was clipped by 0 bases and J by 4 bases; unmatched bases: 11. CDR3 length: 17 amino acids. Germline assignment: CDR1 KGHSH and CDR2 LQKENI. The CDR3 DNA sequence: TGTGCCAGCTCACCACCGGGCACAGGGGACTTTACCACTGAAGCTTTCTTT. Translating it yields CASSPPGTGDFTTEAFF.

This chain joins TRBV27 and TRBJ2-7, with 8 bases fitting TRBD1. V gave up 6 bases and J gave up 4 bases; unmatched junction bases: 8. Germline lookup yields CDR1 MNHEY and CDR2 SMNVEV (reference sequence). CDR3 length: 14 amino acids. Here the CDR3 reads CASRKPGGLYEQYF. CDR3 sequence (DNA): TGTGCCAGCAGAAAACCAGGGGGCCTTTACGAGCAGTACTTC.

The V and J genes are TRBV6-5 and TRBJ2-7; tentative D call: TRBD2 (6 bases). Germline-derived CDR1 and CDR2 are MNHEY and SVGAGI. CDR3 length: 14 residues. V dropped 5 bases and J dropped 4 bases, with 15 bases sitting between them. CDR3 sequence reads: CASSKEGSRYEQYF. The CDR3 nucleotides read TGTGCCAGCAGTAAGGAGGGGAGTCGGTACGAGCAGTACTTC.

The J gene is TRBJ1-1, the V gene TRBV9; 12 positions agree with TRBD1. The CDR3 contains 13 residues. The germline CDR1 and CDR2 sequences are SGDLS and YYNGEE. V shed 3 bases and J 8 bases; nucleotides not matched to a gene: 2. CDR3 amino acids: CASSGGTGGEAFF. For the CDR3, the DNA is TGTGCCAGCAGCGGGGGGACAGGGGGCGAAGCTTTCTTT.

This chain links TRBV5-1 with TRBJ1-3; 11 bases line up with TRBD1. The CDR3 sequence is 17 residues long. Trimming removed 4 bases from V and 0 bases from J; junction bases left unmatched: 6. Germline V lookup: CDR1 SGHRS, CDR2 YFSETQ. The CDR3 region is CASSPTGTGGSGNTIYF. The CDR3 DNA is TGCGCCAGCAGCCCGACCGGGACAGGGGGCTCTGGAAACACCATATATTTT. Filled out from reference TRBV5-1 and TRBJ1-3, the complete variable domain reads KAGVTQTPRYLIKTRGQQVTLSCSPISGHRSVSWYQQTPGQGLQFLFEYFSETQRNKGNFPGRFSGRQFSNSRSEMNVSTLELGDSALYLCASSPTGTGGSGNTIYFGEGSWLTVV.

This clone has only one observation. The chain couples TRBV29-1 to TRBJ2-3; tentative D call: TRBD1 (6 bases). This CDR3 has 13 amino acids. Trimming cost V 3 bases and J 5 bases, with 12 bases left between them. Germline loops: CDR1 SQVTM, CDR2 ANQGSEA. The CDR3: CSVEGQGRDTQYF. The CDR3 DNA reads as TGCAGCGTTGAGGGGCAGGGGAGAGATACGCAGTATTTT.

The V gene is TRBV18, the J gene TRBJ2-7; D possibly corresponds to TRBD2 (6 bases). The germline V gene has CDR1 KGHSH and CDR2 LQKENI. Trimming removed 3 bases from V and 6 bases from J, with 15 bases in between. The CDR3 length is 14 residues. This CDR3 is CASSPRDGGREQYF. As DNA, the CDR3 is TGTGCCAGCTCACCTAGGGACGGGGGACGCGAGCAGTACTTC.

The chain joins TRBV6-5 to TRBJ2-7; D may be TRBD1 (5 bases). This CDR3 is 14 amino acids long. Germline CDR1 reads MNHEY; CDR2 reads SVGAGI. Trimming cost V 3 bases and J 3 bases, with 12 bases left between them. The CDR3, as DNA: TGTGCCAGCAGTTATATGGTACAGGTCTACGAGCAGTACTTC. It translates to CASSYMVQVYEQYF.

This rearrangement joins TRBV27 to TRBJ2-2; TRBD1 might be the D (5 bases). Germline CDR1 and CDR2: MNHEY and SMNVEV (reference sequence). CDR3 length: 16 amino acids. V was clipped by 0 bases and J by 3 bases, with 11 bases between them. CDR3 in DNA: TGTGCCAGCAGTTTATCCATCGACAGATACACCGGGGAGCTGTTTTTT. As protein: CASSLSIDRYTGELFF.

The chain employs TRBV3-1 (or the pseudogene TRBV3-2) and TRBJ2-2; D is undetermined. Germline V gene lookup returns CDR1 LGHDT and CDR2 YNNKEL (reference sequence). The V end lost 11 bases, the J end lost 7 bases, and 17 bases lay between the germline ends. This CDR3 is 13 amino acids long. The CDR3 region has the DNA TGTGCCGGGTCCCTAAGCGCGAACGGGGAGCTGTTTTTT. This translates into CAGSLSANGELFF.

The chain links TRBV27 to TRBJ1-6; D ambiguous. Trimming cost V 7 bases and J 0 bases, with 7 bases left between them. The CDR3 has 14 amino acids. Germline CDR1 reads MNHEY; CDR2 reads SMNVEV (reference sequence). The DNA of the CDR3 is TGTGCCAGCAAAAGTAGCTCCTATAATTCACCCCTCCACTTT. Its protein is CASKSSSYNSPLHF.

The chain recombines TRBV5-1 with TRBJ1-3, with D possibly TRBD1 on 5 matching bases. V lost 6 bases to trimming and J lost 2 bases, with 12 bases between them. Germline CDR1 SGHRS, CDR2 YFSETQ. CDR3 length: 14 residues. The CDR3 loop is CASTAGSTGNTIYF. The DNA for the CDR3 is TGCGCCAGCACGGCAGGGTCTACTGGAAACACCATATATTTT.

This chain uses TRBV7-9 with TRBJ1-1; the match to TRBD1 covers 8 bases. The V segment lost 5 bases and the J segment 1 base; nucleotides outside the gene matches: 6. Germline V gives CDR1 SEHNR, CDR2 FQNEAQ (reference sequence). The CDR3 is 15 amino acids. The CDR3 coding sequence is TGTGCCAGCAGCGACTCGGGACAGGCGAACACTGAAGCTTTCTTT. Encoded protein: CASSDSGQANTEAFF.

The V gene is TRBV4-1, the J gene TRBJ2-3; 7 bases map to TRBD2. CDR1 is MGHRA, CDR2 YSYEKL, per germline. After removal of 3 bases from V and 0 bases from J, the junction contained 6 bases not matched to a gene. CDR3 length equals 16 residues. CDR3 nucleotides: TGCGCCAGCAGCCACGAACGAGCGGGGAGCACAGATACGCAGTATTTT. It translates to CASSHERAGSTDTQYF.

This chain uses TRBV7-8 with TRBJ2-3, with a possible D match to TRBD1 (6 bases). V was clipped by 5 bases and J by 0 bases, with 15 bases between them. Germline V gene sequence: CDR1 SGHVS, CDR2 FQNEAQ. The CDR3 contains 16 residues. The CDR3 nucleotides read TGTGCCAGCAGCCTTTGGACAGAGCCTAGCACAGATACGCAGTATTTT. Its translation is CASSLWTEPSTDTQYF. Full variable domain (missing parts from reference TRBV7-8 and TRBJ2-3): GAGVSQSPRYKVAKRGQDVALRCDPISGHVSLFWYQQALGQGPEFLTYFQNEAQLDKSGLPSDRFFAERPEGSVSTLKIQRTQQEDSAVYLCASSLWTEPSTDTQYFGPGTRLTVL.

This chain links TRBV19 with TRBJ1-2; a possible D gene is TRBD1 (5 bases). Germline values: CDR1 LNHDA, CDR2 SQIVND (reference sequence). V was cut by 6 bases and J by 5 bases, with 10 bases left in between. This CDR3 contains 12 residues. The CDR3 DNA follows: TGTGCCAGTAGCCTTGACAGATATGGCTACACCTTC. It yields the protein CASSLDRYGYTF.

The V and J genes are TRBV27 and TRBJ2-1; 8 positions match TRBD1. Germline trimming cut 4 bases from V and 6 bases from J; bases unmatched to any gene: 5. This CDR3 comprises 14 residues. Germline V lookup: CDR1 MNHEY, CDR2 SMNVEV (reference sequence). The DNA of the CDR3 is TGTGCCAGCAGTTCCGGGACAGGTCTCAATGAGCAGTTCTTC. It translates to CASSSGTGLNEQFF.

CDR3 sequence reads: CASSDWTGGTDTQYF. The DNA for the CDR3 is TGTGCCAGCAGTGATTGGACAGGAGGAACAGATACGCAGTATTTT. The chain employs TRBV2 and TRBJ2-3; 7 nucleotides line up with TRBD1. This CDR3 is 15 amino acids long. V was pared by 3 bases and J by 3 bases, with 6 bases of the junction left unmatched. Germline loops: CDR1 SNHLY, CDR2 FYNNEI.

The chain uses TRBV27 and TRBJ2-7; the match to TRBD2 covers 14 bases. Germline V gene sequence: CDR1 MNHEY, CDR2 SMNVEV (reference sequence). This CDR3 contains 14 residues. V lost 4 bases and J lost 6; bases outside the gene matches: 2. CDR3 nucleotides: TGTGCCAGCAGTTCGACTAGCGGGGGGGTCGAGCAGTACTTC. Translation gives CASSSTSGGVEQYF.

The chain recombines TRBV4-1 with TRBJ1-2, with 10 bases lining up with TRBD1. The CDR3 covers 15 residues. V dropped 5 bases and J dropped 5; count of bases not matched to a gene: 8. CDR1 and CDR2 (germline): MGHRA, YSYEKL. CDR3 protein: CASSTGTGVRYGYTF. The CDR3, as DNA: TGCGCCAGCAGCACCGGGACAGGGGTTAGGTATGGCTACACCTTC.

Written as DNA, the CDR3 is TGCAGCGTTGATTCAGGCGCAGGGATATATGAGGGCTACACCTTC. Translating it yields CSVDSGAGIYEGYTF. V usage is TRBV29-1 and J usage is TRBJ1-2; maybe TRBD1 (5 bases). CDR3 length: 15 amino acids. CDR1 is SQVTM, CDR2 ANQGSEA, per germline. V lost 3 bases and J 8 bases, leaving 22 bases between the germline ends.

J is TRBJ1-1 and V is TRBV12-5; D perhaps matches TRBD1 (5 bases). The germline V gene encodes CDR1 LGHNT and CDR2 FRNRAP. The CDR3 sequence is 13 residues long. V lost 3 bases to trimming and J lost 6 bases, with 11 bases between them. CDR3 amino acids: CASGFRGDSEAFF. The DNA for the CDR3 is TGTGCTAGTGGTTTTCGCGGGGACTCTGAAGCTTTCTTT.

This clone was seen only once. V usage is TRBV14 and J usage is TRBJ1-6; TRBD1 agrees at 7 bases. V trimming: 7 bases; J trimming: 5 bases; junction bases outside the gene matches: 2. Germline values: CDR1 SGHDN, CDR2 FVKESK. This CDR3 has 13 residues. The CDR3 DNA is TGTGCCAGCAAGGGGGCTGATAATTCACCCCTCCACTTT. Protein product: CASKGADNSPLHF.

This clone was recorded once. The chain carries TRBV10-2 and TRBJ1-1; D not resolved. CDR3 size: 13 residues. Germline values: CDR1 WSHSY, CDR2 SAAADI. Deletions cut 6 bases from V and 8 bases from J, with 16 bases between. The CDR3 coding sequence is TGCGCCAGCAGACGAGACATCATTTCCGAAGCTTTCTTT. Protein: CASRRDIISEAFF.

The gene calls are TRBV19 and TRBJ2-1, with D maybe TRBD1 (6 bases). The ends were cut back, 3 bases at V and 9 bases at J, with 18 bases in the middle. The CDR3 spans 15 residues. CDR1 and CDR2 (germline): LNHDA, SQIVND (reference sequence). CDR3 in amino acids: CASSIGTTIWSEQFF. The CDR3 DNA sequence: TGTGCCAGTAGTATTGGGACAACAATTTGGAGTGAGCAGTTCTTC.

The CDR3 DNA is TGTGCCAGCAGCTTTACGGGGGGTGGGGAGACCCAGTACTTC. Amino acids: CASSFTGGGETQYF. The rearrangement uses TRBV5-4 and TRBJ2-5; TRBD2 matches at 7 bases. The CDR3 contains 14 residues. V was clipped by 2 bases and J by 5 bases; unmatched bases: 6. Germline V gene lookup returns CDR1 SGHNT and CDR2 YYREEE (reference sequence).

The gene calls are TRBV5-1 and TRBJ2-5; 7 bases are a match to TRBD2. Germline V lookup: CDR1 SGHRS, CDR2 YFSETQ. The junction had 0 bases not matched to a gene; V was cut back by 4 bases and J by 3 bases. The CDR3 is made up of 12 amino acids. For the CDR3, the DNA is TGCGCCAGCAGCCGGGGGGAAGAGACCCAGTACTTC. This translates into CASSRGEETQYF.

This chain connects TRBV5-1 to TRBJ2-3; TRBD2 is a possible D gene (6 bases). The CDR3 is 15 residues long. Trimming left V 0 bases short and J 1 base short, with 9 bases between. Germline V lookup: CDR1 SGHRS, CDR2 YFSETQ. This CDR3 reads CASSLGGLGTDTQYF. CDR3 coding DNA: TGCGCCAGCAGCTTGGGGGGACTCGGCACAGATACGCAGTATTTT. Based on the CDR3 plus reference TRBV5-1 and TRBJ2-3, the full variable domain is KAGVTQTPRYLIKTRGQQVTLSCSPISGHRSVSWYQQTPGQGLQFLFEYFSETQRNKGNFPGRFSGRQFSNSRSEMNVSTLELGDSALYLCASSLGGLGTDTQYFGPGTRLTVL.

This clone showed up just once. The J gene is TRBJ1-1, the V gene TRBV27; tentative D call: TRBD1 (5 bases). CDR3 length: 14 residues. CDR1 is MNHEY and CDR2 is SMNVEV in the germline V gene (reference sequence). V was cut by 6 bases and J by 0 bases, with 11 bases left in between. In nucleotides, the CDR3 is TGTGCCAGCAGCTGGGGGGGTATGAACACTGAAGCTTTCTTT. Protein: CASSWGGMNTEAFF.

This clone showed up just once. This chain joins TRBV27 and TRBJ1-3; D is perhaps TRBD1 (5 bases). V shed 1 base and J shed 0 bases, with 16 bases lying between them. This CDR3 has 18 amino acids. Per the germline V gene, CDR1 is MNHEY and CDR2 is SMNVEV (reference sequence). The CDR3 nucleotides are TGTGCCAGCAGTTTATGGCGTAGGGGAGGGCTCTCTGGAAACACCATATATTTT. It yields the protein CASSLWRRGGLSGNTIYF.